This is a list of T cell receptor beta chains from one sample in a study of T-cell reconstitution after alpha-beta-depleted transplantation in children. TCRdb redid the calling of the PCR reads with MiXCR, one entry per CDR3 protein. The sample carries about 400,000 distinct CDR3 sequences, about 20% recorded once. This sample comprised PBMCs from the stem cell graft donor, obtained from the stem cell graft. The receptor set was obtained from a human donor who donated a stem cell graft to a child with acute myeloid leukemia. Both conserved end residues are part of each CDR3. D genes are given only for firm matches. Clone size, where shown, is once, few, many, or a class for clones that have expanded.

TRBJ2-7 few TRBV12-3/TRBV12-4 TRBD2 TGTGCCAGCAGAGCCGGGACTAGCTCTGGGAGCGAGCAGTACTTC CASRAGTSSGSEQYF
TRBJ1-1 few TRBV5-5 . TGTGCCAGCAGCTTGTCACTCAGTCGGGCGAACACTGAAGCTTTCTTT CASSLSLSRANTEAFF
TRBJ2-3 few TRBV2 . TGTGCCAGCAGTGTGGCTAGGCGAGATACGCAGTATTTT CASSVARRDTQYF
TRBJ2-7 few TRBV28 . TGTGCCGGGAGTGGCGTCGGGAACTACGAGCAGTACTTC CAGSGVGNYEQYF
TRBJ1-2 . TRBV12-3/TRBV12-4 TRBD1 TGTGCCAGCAGTTATCGACAGGGGGCTCGCGGCTACACCTTC CASSYRQGARGYTF
TRBJ2-3 many TRBV4-1 . TGCGCCAGCAGCTACGAACTAGCCGCAGATACGCAGTATTTT CASSYELAADTQYF
TRBJ2-2 . TRBV12-3/TRBV12-4 TRBD1 TGTGCCAGCAGTCGGGACAGGCCTGGACCCGGGGAGCTGTTTTTT CASSRDRPGPGELFF
TRBJ2-1 few TRBV12-3/TRBV12-4 TRBD2 TGTGCCAGCAGCCGGACTAGCGGGAAGAGTAATGAGCAGTTCTTC CASSRTSGKSNEQFF
TRBJ2-1 many TRBV20-1 TRBD2 TGCAGTGCTAAGCCCGGGACTAGCCTCTACAATGAGCAGTTCTTC CSAKPGTSLYNEQFF
TRBJ2-7 . TRBV2 TRBD1 TGTGCCAGCAAAGGACAGGGAACCTACGAGCAGTACTTC CASKGQGTYEQYF
TRBJ1-5 few TRBV25-1 . TGTGCCAGCAGTGAGGGGGGCACTGATCAGCCCCAGCATTTT CASSEGGTDQPQHF
TRBJ2-7 . TRBV21-1 . TGTGCCAACCCCTCTTGGGAGCAGTACTTC CANPSWEQYF
TRBJ2-6 . TRBV7-3 . TGTGCCAGCAGCTCGAAGGGGGGCCCTTCACCTGGGGCCAACGTCCTGACTTTC CASSSKGGPSPGANVLTF
TRBJ1-5 . TRBV28 . TGTGCCAGCAGTTTAATCGGACAGTATAGCAATCAGCCCCAGCATTTT CASSLIGQYSNQPQHF
TRBJ2-7 few TRBV28 TRBD1 TGTGCCAGCAGTTTCACCACAGGGGCCTACGAGCAGTACTTC CASSFTTGAYEQYF
TRBJ1-5 few TRBV12-3/TRBV12-4 . TGTGCCAGCAGCCCCGACAGAACAAATCAGCCCCAGCATTTT CASSPDRTNQPQHF
TRBJ2-6 few TRBV5-1 TRBD2 TGCGCCAGCACGGGAGGGCGTTCTGGGGCCAACGTCCTGACTTTC CASTGGRSGANVLTF
TRBJ1-1 few TRBV11-2 . TGTGCCAGCAGCTCGTACAGACGTACGAACACTGAAGCTTTCTTT CASSSYRRTNTEAFF
TRBJ2-5 many TRBV12-3/TRBV12-4 . TGTGCCAGCAGTTTTGGCAGGGATCTAGGAACCCAGTACTTC CASSFGRDLGTQYF
TRBJ2-1 . TRBV5-4 . TGTGCCAGCAGCTTGCTGCCCCCACATGAGCAGTTCTTC CASSLLPPHEQFF
TRBJ1-2 many TRBV29-1 . TGCAGCGTTGAAGATCCGACCTCGTTTGATGGCTACACCTTC CSVEDPTSFDGYTF
TRBJ1-5 . TRBV18 TRBD1 TGTGCCAGCGCATCCGGGACAGGGATTCAGCCCCAGCATTTT CASASGTGIQPQHF
TRBJ2-3 . TRBV4-1 . TGCGCCAGCAGCCAGCGGTGGACGGGAGGCACAGATACGCAGTATTTT CASSQRWTGGTDTQYF
TRBJ1-2 . TRBV5-1 TRBD1 TGCGCCAGCAGCTTCGGGACAGGGCGTGACTATGGCTACACCTTC CASSFGTGRDYGYTF
TRBJ2-1 few TRBV6-2/TRBV6-3 TRBD2 TGTGCCGGGACTAGCGGCCGGCCTTGGGAGCAGTTCTTC CAGTSGRPWEQFF
TRBJ2-1 . TRBV7-9 . TGTGCCAGCAGCCACCTCCCCGGAAGTCGATACAATGAGCAGTTCTTC CASSHLPGSRYNEQFF
TRBJ2-7 . TRBV7-2 TRBD1 TGTGCCAGCAGCTTCGCCCCGGGACAGGGAGACGAGCAGTACTTC CASSFAPGQGDEQYF
TRBJ2-3 many TRBV29-1 . TGCAGCGTTGAAGATGCCTGGGGCACAGATACGCAGTATTTT CSVEDAWGTDTQYF
TRBJ2-1 . TRBV11-2 . TGTGCCAGCAGCTTATCAGGGGTTTACAATGAGCAGTTCTTC CASSLSGVYNEQFF
TRBJ2-7 . TRBV6-1 TRBD2 TGTGCCAGCGGGCGACTAGCGGAGTCCTACGAGCAGTACTTC CASGRLAESYEQYF
TRBJ2-1 . TRBV27 TRBD1 TGTGCCAGCACCACAGGGGGCATGCCCTACAATGAGCAGTTCTTC CASTTGGMPYNEQFF
TRBJ2-1 many TRBV29-1 . TGCAGCGTTGCCCCGGGGAACAATGAGCAGTTCTTC CSVAPGNNEQFF
TRBJ2-7 . TRBV7-9 . TGTGCCAGCAGCTGGGTGGGTAATTACGAGCAGTACTTC CASSWVGNYEQYF
TRBJ2-1 few TRBV20-1 TRBD2 TGCAGTGCGGGGGGAGTAGCGGGACTCTATGAGCAGTTCTTC CSAGGVAGLYEQFF
TRBJ2-5 many TRBV25-1 . TGTGCCAGCAGGGACGCGTCGGGACAAGACCAAGGGACCCAGTACTTC CASRDASGQDQGTQYF
TRBJ2-7 . TRBV4-3 TRBD2 TGCGCCAGCAGCCAAGAGGTTAATAGCGGGTACTACGAGCAGTACTTC CASSQEVNSGYYEQYF
TRBJ2-1 few TRBV20-1 TRBD2 TGCAGTGGTAGCGGGAGGGCCAAGTCCTACAATGAGCAGTTCTTC CSGSGRAKSYNEQFF
TRBJ2-7 . TRBV20-1 . TGCAGTGCTAGTCTTTTCGGGGTTTCCTACGAGCAGTACTTC CSASLFGVSYEQYF
TRBJ2-3 . TRBV2 . TGTGCCAGCAGACTGTCAGATACGCAGTATTTT CASRLSDTQYF
TRBJ2-2 few TRBV20-1 . TGCAGTGCTAGAGACCGGGTTGTGAACACCGGGGAGCTGTTTTTT CSARDRVVNTGELFF
TRBJ1-5 many TRBV12-3/TRBV12-4 TRBD1 TGTGCCAGCAGCCTGGGACAGGGAGGTCAGCCCCAGCATTTT CASSLGQGGQPQHF